Described below is a single TCR beta chain sequence and its context. The cDNA was synthesized by means of template-switch 5'RACE, which was carried out with 10-nucleotide random UMIs. One entry per CDR3 protein results from TCRdb running MiXCR on the 5' RACE reads. This table has approximately 40,000 distinct CDR3 sequences, about 9.4% appearing once. These data come from a study of neurological immune-mediated disorders. Germline values: CDR1 KGHSH, CDR2 LQKENI. This CDR3 is 13 amino acids long. Trimming pared 2 bases from V and 3 bases from J, leaving 7 bases between. The chain uses TRBV18 and TRBJ1-2; D perhaps matches TRBD1 (5 bases). The sequenced sample consisted of PBMCs. This clonotype originated in a woman between 25 and 40 years old with HTLV-1-associated myelopathy (HAM/TSP). The CDR3 bases are TGTGCCAGCTCACCATACAGGTACTATGGCTACACCTTC. This gives the protein CASSPYRYYGYTF.